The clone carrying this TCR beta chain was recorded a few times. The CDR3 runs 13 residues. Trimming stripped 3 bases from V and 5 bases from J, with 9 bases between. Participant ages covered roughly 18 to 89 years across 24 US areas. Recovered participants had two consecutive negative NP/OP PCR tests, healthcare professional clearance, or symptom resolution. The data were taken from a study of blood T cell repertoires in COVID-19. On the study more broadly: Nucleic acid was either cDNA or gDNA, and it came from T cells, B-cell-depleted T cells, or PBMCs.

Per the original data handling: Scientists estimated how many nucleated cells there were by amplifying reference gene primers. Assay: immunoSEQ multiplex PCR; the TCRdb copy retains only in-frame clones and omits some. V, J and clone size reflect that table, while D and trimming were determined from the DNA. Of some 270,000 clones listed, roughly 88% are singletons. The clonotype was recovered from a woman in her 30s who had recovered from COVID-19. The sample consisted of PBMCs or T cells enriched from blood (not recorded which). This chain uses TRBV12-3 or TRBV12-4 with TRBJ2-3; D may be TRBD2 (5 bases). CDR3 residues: CASSFSRGDTQYF. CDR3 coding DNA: TGTGCCAGCAGTTTTTCTCGGGGAGATACGCAGTATTTT.